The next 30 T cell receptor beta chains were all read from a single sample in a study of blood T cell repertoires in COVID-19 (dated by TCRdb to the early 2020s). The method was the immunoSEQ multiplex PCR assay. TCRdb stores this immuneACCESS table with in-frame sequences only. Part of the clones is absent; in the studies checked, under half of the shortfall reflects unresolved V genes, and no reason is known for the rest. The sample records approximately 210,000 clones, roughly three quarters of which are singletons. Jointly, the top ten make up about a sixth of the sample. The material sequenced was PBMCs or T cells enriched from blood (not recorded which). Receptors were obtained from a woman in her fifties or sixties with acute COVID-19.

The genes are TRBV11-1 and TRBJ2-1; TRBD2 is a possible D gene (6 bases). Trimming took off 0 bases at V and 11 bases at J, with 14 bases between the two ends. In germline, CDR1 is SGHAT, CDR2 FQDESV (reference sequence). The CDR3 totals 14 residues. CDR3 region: CASSLAGDSSKQFF. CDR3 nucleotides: TGTGCCAGCAGCTTAGCTGGGGACTCGTCGAAGCAGTTCTTC.

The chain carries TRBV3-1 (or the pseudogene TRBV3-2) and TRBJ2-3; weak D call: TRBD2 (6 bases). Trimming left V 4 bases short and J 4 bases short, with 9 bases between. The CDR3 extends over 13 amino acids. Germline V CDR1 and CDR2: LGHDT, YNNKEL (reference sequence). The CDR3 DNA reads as TGTGCCAGCAGCCTGGAGGGAGCAGATACGCAGTATTTT. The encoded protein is CASSLEGADTQYF.

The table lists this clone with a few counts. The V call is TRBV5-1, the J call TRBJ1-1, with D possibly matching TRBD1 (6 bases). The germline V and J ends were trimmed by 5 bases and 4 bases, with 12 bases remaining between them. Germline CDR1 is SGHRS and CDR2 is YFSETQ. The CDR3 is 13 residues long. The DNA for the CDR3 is TGCGCCAGCAGAAGCTCAGGGGCCACTGAAGCTTTCTTT. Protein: CASRSSGATEAFF. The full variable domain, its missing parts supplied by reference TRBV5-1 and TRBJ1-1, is KAGVTQTPRYLIKTRGQQVTLSCSPISGHRSVSWYQQTPGQGLQFLFEYFSETQRNKGNFPGRFSGRQFSNSRSEMNVSTLELGDSALYLCASRSSGATEAFFGQGTRLTVV.

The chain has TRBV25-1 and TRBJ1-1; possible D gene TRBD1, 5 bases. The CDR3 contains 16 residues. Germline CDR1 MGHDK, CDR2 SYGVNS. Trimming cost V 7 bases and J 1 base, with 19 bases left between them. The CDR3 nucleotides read TGTGCCAGCATTCCAGCGCCCCCCGGGGGGAACACTGAAGCTTTCTTT. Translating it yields CASIPAPPGGNTEAFF.

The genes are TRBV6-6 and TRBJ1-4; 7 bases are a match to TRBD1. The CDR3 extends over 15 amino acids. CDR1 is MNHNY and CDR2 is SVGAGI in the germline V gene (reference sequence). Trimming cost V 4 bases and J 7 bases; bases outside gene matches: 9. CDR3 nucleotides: TGTGCCAGCAGTTCTTACAGGGGAGGAACTGAAAAACTGTTTTTT. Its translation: CASSSYRGGTEKLFF.

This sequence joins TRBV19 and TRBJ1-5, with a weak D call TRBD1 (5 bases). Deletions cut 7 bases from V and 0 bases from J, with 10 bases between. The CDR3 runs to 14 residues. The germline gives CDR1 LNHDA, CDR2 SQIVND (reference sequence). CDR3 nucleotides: TGTGCCAGTACTGAAGGGGCTAGCAATCAGCCCCAGCATTTT. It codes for CASTEGASNQPQHF.

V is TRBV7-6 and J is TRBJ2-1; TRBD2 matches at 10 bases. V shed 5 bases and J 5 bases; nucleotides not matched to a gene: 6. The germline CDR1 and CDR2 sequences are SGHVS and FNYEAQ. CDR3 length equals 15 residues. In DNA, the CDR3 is TGTGCCAGCAGCCTTTCTAGCGGGGGAGACAATGAGCAGTTCTTC. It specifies CASSLSSGGDNEQFF.

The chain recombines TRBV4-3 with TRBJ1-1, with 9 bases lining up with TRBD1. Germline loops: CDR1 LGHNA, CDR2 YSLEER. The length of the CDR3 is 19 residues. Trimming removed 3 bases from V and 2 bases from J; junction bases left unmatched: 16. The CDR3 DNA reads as TGCGCCAGCAGCCACCTACACGGGGTGGGACAGGGACTCAACACTGAAGCTTTCTTT. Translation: CASSHLHGVGQGLNTEAFF.

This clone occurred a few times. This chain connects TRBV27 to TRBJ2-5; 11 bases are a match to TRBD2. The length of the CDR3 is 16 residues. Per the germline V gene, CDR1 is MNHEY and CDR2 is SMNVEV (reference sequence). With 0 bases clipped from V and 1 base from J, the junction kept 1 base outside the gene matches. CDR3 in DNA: TGTGCCAGCAGTTTATCGCTAGCGGGGGGCCAAGAGACCCAGTACTTC. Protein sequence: CASSLSLAGGQETQYF.

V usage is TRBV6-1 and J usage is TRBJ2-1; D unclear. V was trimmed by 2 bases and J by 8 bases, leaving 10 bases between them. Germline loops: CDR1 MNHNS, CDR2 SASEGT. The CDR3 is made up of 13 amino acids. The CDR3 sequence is CASSESHEDEQFF. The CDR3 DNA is TGTGCCAGCAGTGAAAGTCACGAGGATGAGCAGTTCTTC.

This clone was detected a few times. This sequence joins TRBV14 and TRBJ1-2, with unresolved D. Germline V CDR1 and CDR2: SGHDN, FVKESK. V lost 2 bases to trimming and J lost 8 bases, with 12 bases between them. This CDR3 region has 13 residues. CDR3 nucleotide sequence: TGTGCCAGCAGCCAAACCCTCTACGGGGGCTACACCTTC. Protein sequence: CASSQTLYGGYTF. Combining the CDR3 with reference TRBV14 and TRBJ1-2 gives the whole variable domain EAGVTQFPSHSVIEKGQTVTLRCDPISGHDNLYWYRRVMGKEIKFLLHFVKESKQDESGMPNNRFLAERTGGTYSTLKVQPAELEDSGVYFCASSQTLYGGYTFGSGTRLTVV.

The CDR3 sequence is CASSTERGGFGTEAFF. The CDR3 DNA reads as TGTGCCAGTAGTACAGAGAGGGGGGGCTTCGGCACTGAAGCTTTCTTT. The chain carries TRBV19 and TRBJ1-1; D possibly corresponds to TRBD1 (6 bases). The V gene's germline CDR1 is LNHDA and CDR2 SQIVND (reference sequence). The CDR3 totals 16 residues. Between the trimmed V and J ends, which lost 4 bases and 4 bases, there was a span of 19 bases.

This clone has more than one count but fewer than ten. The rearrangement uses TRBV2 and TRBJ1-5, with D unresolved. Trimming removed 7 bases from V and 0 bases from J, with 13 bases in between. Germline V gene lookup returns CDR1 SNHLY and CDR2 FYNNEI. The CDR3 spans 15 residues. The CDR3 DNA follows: TGTGCCAGCATATGGCAGGTCGGTAGCAATCAGCCCCAGCATTTT. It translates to CASIWQVGSNQPQHF.

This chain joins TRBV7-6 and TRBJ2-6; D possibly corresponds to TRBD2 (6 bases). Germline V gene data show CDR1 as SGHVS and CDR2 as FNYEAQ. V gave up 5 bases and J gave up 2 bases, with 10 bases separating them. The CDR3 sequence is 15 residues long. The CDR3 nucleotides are TGTGCCAGCAGCCTCAGGGAGGCTGGGGCCAACGTCCTGACTTTC. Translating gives CASSLREAGANVLTF.

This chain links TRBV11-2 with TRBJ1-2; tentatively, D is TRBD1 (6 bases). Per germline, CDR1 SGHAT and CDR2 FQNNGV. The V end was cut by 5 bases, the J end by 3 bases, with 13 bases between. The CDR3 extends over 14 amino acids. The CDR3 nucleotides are TGTGCCAGCAGCCGAGAAGGACAGTACTATGGCTACACCTTC. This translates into CASSREGQYYGYTF.

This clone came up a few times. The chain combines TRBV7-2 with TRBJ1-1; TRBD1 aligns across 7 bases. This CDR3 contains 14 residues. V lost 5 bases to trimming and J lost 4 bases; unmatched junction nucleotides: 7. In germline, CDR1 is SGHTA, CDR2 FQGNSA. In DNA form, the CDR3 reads TGTGCCAGCAGCATCACAGGGGCTGCCACTGAAGCTTTCTTT. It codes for CASSITGAATEAFF.

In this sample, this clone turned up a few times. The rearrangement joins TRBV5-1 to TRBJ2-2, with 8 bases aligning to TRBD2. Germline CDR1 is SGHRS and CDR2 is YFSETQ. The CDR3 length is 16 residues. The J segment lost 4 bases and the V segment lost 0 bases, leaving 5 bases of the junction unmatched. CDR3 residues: CASSLEIAGGTGELFF. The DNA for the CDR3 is TGCGCCAGCAGCTTGGAAATCGCGGGGGGCACCGGGGAGCTGTTTTTT. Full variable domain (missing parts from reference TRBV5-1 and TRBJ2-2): KAGVTQTPRYLIKTRGQQVTLSCSPISGHRSVSWYQQTPGQGLQFLFEYFSETQRNKGNFPGRFSGRQFSNSRSEMNVSTLELGDSALYLCASSLEIAGGTGELFFGEGSRLTVL.

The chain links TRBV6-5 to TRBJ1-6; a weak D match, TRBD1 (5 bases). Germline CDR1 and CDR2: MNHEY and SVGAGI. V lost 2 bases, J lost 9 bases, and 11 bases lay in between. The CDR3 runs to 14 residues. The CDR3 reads CASSYQGTGSPLHF. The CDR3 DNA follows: TGTGCCAGCAGTTACCAGGGTACGGGTTCACCCCTCCACTTT.

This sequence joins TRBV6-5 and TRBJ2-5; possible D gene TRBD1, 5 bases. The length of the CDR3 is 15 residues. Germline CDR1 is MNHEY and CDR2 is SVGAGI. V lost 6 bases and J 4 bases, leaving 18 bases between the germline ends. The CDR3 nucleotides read TGTGCCAGCAGCCGCACCCGCAGGGAAGGAGAGACCCAGTACTTC. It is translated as CASSRTRREGETQYF.

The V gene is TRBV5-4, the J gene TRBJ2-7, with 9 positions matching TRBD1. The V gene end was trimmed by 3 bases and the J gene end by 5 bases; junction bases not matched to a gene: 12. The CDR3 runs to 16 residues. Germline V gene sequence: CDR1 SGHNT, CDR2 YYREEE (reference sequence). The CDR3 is CASSSLGQGPRDEQYV. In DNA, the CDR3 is TGTGCCAGCAGCTCCCTAGGACAGGGGCCTCGGGACGAGCAGTACGTC.

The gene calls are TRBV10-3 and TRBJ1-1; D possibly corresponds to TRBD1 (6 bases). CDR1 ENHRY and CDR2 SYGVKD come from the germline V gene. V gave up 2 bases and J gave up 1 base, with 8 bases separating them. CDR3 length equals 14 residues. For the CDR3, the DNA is TGTGCCATCAGTGAGACGGGACAGAACACTGAAGCTTTCTTT. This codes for CAISETGQNTEAFF.

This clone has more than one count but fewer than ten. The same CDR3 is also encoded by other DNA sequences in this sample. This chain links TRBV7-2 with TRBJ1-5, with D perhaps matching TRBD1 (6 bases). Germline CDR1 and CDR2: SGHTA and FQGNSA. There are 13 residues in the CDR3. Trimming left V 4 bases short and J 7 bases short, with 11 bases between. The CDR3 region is CASSSQGGQPQHF. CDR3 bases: TGTGCCAGCAGCTCACAGGGTGGCCAGCCCCAGCATTTT.

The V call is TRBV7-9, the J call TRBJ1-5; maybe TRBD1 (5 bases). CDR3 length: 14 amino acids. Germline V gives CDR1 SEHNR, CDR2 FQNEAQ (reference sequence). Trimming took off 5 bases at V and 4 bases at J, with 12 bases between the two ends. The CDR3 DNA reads TGTGCCAGCAGCACACTACAGGCGAATCAGCCCCAGCATTTT. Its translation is CASSTLQANQPQHF.

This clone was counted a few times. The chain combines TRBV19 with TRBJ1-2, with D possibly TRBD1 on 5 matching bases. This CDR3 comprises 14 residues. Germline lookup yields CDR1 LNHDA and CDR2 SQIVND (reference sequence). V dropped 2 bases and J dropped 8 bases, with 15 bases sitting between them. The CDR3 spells CASSIKGSPVGYTF. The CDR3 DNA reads TGTGCCAGTAGTATAAAGGGGTCTCCGGTCGGCTACACCTTC.

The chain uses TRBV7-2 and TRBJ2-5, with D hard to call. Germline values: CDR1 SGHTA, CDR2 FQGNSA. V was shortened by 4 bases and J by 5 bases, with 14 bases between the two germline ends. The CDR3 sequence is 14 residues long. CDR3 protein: CASSSYKVAETQYF. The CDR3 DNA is TGTGCCAGCAGCTCCTATAAAGTCGCGGAGACCCAGTACTTC.

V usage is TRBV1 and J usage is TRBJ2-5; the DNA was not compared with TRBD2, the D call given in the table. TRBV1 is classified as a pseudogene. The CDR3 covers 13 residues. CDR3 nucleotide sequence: TGCACCAGCAGGCGGGGGCTCCAAGAGACCCAGTACTTC. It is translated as CTSRRGLQETQYF.

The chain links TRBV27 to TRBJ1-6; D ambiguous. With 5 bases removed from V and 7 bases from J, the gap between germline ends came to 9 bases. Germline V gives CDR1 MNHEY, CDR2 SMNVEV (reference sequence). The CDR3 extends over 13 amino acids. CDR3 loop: CASSPYVNSPLHF. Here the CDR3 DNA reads TGTGCCAGCAGTCCCTACGTCAATTCACCCCTCCACTTT.

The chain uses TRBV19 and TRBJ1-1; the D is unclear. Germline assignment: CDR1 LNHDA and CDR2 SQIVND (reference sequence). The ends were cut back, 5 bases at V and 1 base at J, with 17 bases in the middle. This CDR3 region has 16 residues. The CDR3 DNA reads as TGTGCCAGTAGTCCTCTTAATGCAGGTCGGAACACTGAAGCTTTCTTT. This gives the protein CASSPLNAGRNTEAFF.

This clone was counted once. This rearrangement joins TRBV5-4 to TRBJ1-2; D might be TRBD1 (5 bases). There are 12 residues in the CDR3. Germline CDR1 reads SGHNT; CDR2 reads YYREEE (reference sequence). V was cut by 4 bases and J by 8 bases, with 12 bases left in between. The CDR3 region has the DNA TGTGCCAGCAGCGCATGGGAGGGGGGCTACACCTTC. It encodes CASSAWEGGYTF.

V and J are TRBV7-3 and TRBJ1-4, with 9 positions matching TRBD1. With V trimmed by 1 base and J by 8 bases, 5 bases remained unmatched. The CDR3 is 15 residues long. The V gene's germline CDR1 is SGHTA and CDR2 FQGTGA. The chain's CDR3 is CASSLMGTGNEKLFF. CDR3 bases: TGTGCCAGCAGCTTAATGGGGACAGGGAACGAAAAACTGTTTTTT.